The TCR beta chain under discussion was sequenced for a study of Tregs in tolerant kidney transplant recipients. The data were produced by immunoSEQ multiplex PCR, yet TCRdb's version contains in-frame clones alone and is incomplete. The data hold some 68,000 clones, with around 83% observed a single time. The sample was CD4+ T cells from blood. The clonotype comes from a human donor in good health.

CDR3 in DNA: TGTGCCAGCGGTTGGTACGGGGGGAACACTGAAGCTTTCTTT. The encoded protein is CASGWYGGNTEAFF. The chain joins TRBV27 to TRBJ1-1, with a possible D match to TRBD1 (5 bases). V was cut by 8 bases and J by 1 base, with 14 bases left in between. Germline V lookup: CDR1 MNHEY, CDR2 SMNVEV (reference sequence). The CDR3 spans 14 residues.